Sequencing of this TCR beta chain was carried out in a study of tumor and adjacent non-tumor tissue in lung cancer. RNA was extracted from bulk tissue without any cell sorting. A modified ARM-PCR protocol with three rounds of nested PCR amplified TCRbeta. Each CDR3 protein gets one entry after TCRdb re-called the multiplex PCR reads with MiXCR. The table has approximately 79,000 distinct CDR3 sequences, 55% to 75% seen once. On this clonotype itself: Its matching antigen is unknown. An end of the junction differs from the germline gene, which may be a read error.

This CDR3 spans 15 amino acids. The germline CDR1 and CDR2 sequences are SQVTM and ANQGSEA. Study-wide results and limits: In normal lung, the top 100 clones were significantly more dominant than in tumor. Tumor TCR diversity, when higher, was linked to shorter survival.

The sequence came from a woman in her thirties or forties with non-small cell lung cancer. What was sequenced was lung tumor tissue. The chain links TRBV29-1 to TRBJ2-5, with a weak D call TRBD1 (5 bases). The CDR3 reads CSDKNGASDIETRYF. Here the CDR3 DNA reads TGCAGCGATAAGAATGGGGCCAGTGACATTGAGACCCGGTACTTC.